This TCR beta chain was observed in a study of T cell responses to AZD1222 COVID-19 vaccine. This clone was counted once. In germline, CDR1 is SEHNR, CDR2 FQNEAQ (reference sequence). Deletions cut 0 bases from V and 4 bases from J, with 10 bases between. This CDR3 is 15 amino acids long. Clones were read by immunoSEQ multiplex PCR, and TCRdb kept only the in-frame ones, dropping some. The sample gives 200,000 to 250,000 clones, about 92% of which show up once; over 0.95% is in the top ten. The TCR sequence derives from an adult in good health. The rearrangement joins TRBV7-9 to TRBJ1-3; TRBD1 is a possible D gene (5 bases). The source material was peripheral blood, sampled on day 0 of MenACWY control vaccination. CDR3 in DNA: TGTGCCAGCAGCTTAGCCGCAGGGTACGGAAACACCATATATTTT. This codes for CASSLAAGYGNTIYF.